This is a list of T cell receptor beta chains from one sample in a study of blood T cell repertoires in COVID-19. Method: immunoSEQ multiplex PCR; TCRdb's copy keeps in-frame clones and lacks some. There are about 28,000 clones in the sample; approximately 85% occur only once, and 7.9% lies in the top ten. Specimen: peripheral blood. These receptors were collected from a man aged 55 to 70 with COVID-19, enrolled during active disease. The CDR3 runs from the conserved cysteine through the conserved F or W.

cdr3_length: 14; j_call: TRBJ1-1; v_call: TRBV11-2; cdr3_aa: CASSRLQGDTEAFF
cdr3_length: 17; j_call: TRBJ2-2; v_call: TRBV25-1; cdr3_aa: CASSEGTGRGKVGELFF
cdr3_length: 13; j_call: TRBJ1-2; v_call: TRBV2; cdr3_aa: CASTVTGAHGYTF
cdr3_length: 15; j_call: TRBJ2-7; v_call: TRBV7-9; cdr3_aa: CASSPPATASYEQYF
cdr3_length: 15; j_call: TRBJ2-1; v_call: TRBV6-5; cdr3_aa: CASSSGVSLRNEQFF
cdr3_length: 15; j_call: TRBJ1-3; v_call: TRBV5-6; cdr3_aa: CASSLAAVSGNTIYF
cdr3_length: 13; j_call: TRBJ2-1; v_call: TRBV24-1; cdr3_aa: CATRASGSVEQFF
cdr3_length: 15; j_call: TRBJ2-7; v_call: TRBV2; cdr3_aa: CASSRVLAMTYEQYF
cdr3_length: 12; j_call: TRBJ2-1; v_call: TRBV12-3/TRBV12-4; cdr3_aa: CASSLGRGEQFF
cdr3_length: 13; j_call: TRBJ2-7; v_call: TRBV5-4; cdr3_aa: CASSLPGTYEQYF
cdr3_length: 14; j_call: TRBJ2-6; v_call: TRBV9; cdr3_aa: CASSDTGGANVLTF
cdr3_length: 17; j_call: TRBJ1-4; v_call: TRBV7-9; cdr3_aa: CASSLVAQGLFNEKLFF
cdr3_length: 16; j_call: TRBJ1-1; v_call: TRBV28; cdr3_aa: CASSTRDRGNLGEAFF